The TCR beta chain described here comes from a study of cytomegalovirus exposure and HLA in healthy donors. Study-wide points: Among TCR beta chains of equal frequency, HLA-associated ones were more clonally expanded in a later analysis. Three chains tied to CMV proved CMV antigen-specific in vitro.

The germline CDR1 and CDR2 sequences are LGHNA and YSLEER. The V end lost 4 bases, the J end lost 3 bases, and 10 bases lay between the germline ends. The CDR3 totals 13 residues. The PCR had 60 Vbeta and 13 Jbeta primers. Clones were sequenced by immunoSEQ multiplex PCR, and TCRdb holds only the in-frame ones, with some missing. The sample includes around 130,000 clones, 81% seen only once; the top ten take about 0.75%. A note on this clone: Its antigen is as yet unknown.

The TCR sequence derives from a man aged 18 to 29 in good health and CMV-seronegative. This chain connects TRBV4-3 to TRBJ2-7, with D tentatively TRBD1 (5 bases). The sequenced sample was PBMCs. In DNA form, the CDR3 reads TGCGCCAGCAGCCCCGACAGTAACTACGAGCAGTACTTC. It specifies CASSPDSNYEQYF.